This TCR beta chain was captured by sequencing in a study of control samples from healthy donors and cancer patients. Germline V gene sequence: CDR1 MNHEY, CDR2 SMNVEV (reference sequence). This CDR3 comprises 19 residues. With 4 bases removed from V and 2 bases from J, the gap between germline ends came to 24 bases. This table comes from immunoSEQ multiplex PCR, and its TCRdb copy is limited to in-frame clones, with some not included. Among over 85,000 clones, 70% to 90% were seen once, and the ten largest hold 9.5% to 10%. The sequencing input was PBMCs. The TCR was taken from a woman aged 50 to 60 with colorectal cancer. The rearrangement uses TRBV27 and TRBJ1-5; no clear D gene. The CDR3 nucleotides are TGTGCCAGCAGTTGTCCTCACCCCTTAACGGGTTGTGGCAATCAGCCCCAGCATTTT. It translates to CASSCPHPLTGCGNQPQHF.